This T cell receptor beta chain is drawn from a study of cytomegalovirus exposure and HLA in healthy donors. Overall study findings and caveats: It was around 160 TCR beta chains that were listed as cytomegalovirus-associated.

Each donor was nominally healthy when sampled (though unrecorded immune exposures were likely). To note about this clone: Its antigen is unknown.

The CDR3 loop spans 16 amino acids. CDR1 and CDR2 (germline): ENHRY, SYGVKD. V was pared by 0 bases and J by 5 bases, with 6 bases of the junction left unmatched. Primers for the PCR totalled 60 Vbeta and 13 Jbeta. Generated by immunoSEQ multiplex PCR, the TCRdb table keeps only in-frame clones and is missing some. The table lists 150,000 to 200,000 clones, about four fifths of them singletons. J is TRBJ2-5 and V is TRBV10-3; TRBD1 matches at 10 bases. Source material: PBMCs. The origin of this receptor is a man between 35 and 55 years old in good health and CMV-seropositive. Here the CDR3 DNA reads TGTGCCATCAGTGAGTCGCGGACAGGGGGGCAGGAGACCCAGTACTTC. Residues: CAISESRTGGQETQYF.